Each of the 5 T cell receptor beta chains below was sequenced from the same sample in a study of T-cell memory formation after mild COVID-19. One entry per CDR3 protein, called by TCRdb with MiXCR from the 5' RACE reads. The sample lists about 150,000 distinct CDR3 sequences, about 19% occurring once. Input material: PBMCs or a T cell subset sorted from them (not recorded which). These TCRs come from an adult woman who had mild COVID-19 (a few samples of this study predate the infection). Cell type and time point are not known.

This clonotype showed up just a few times. The chain couples TRBV27 to TRBJ2-6; unclear D gene. This CDR3 contains 15 residues. CDR1 and CDR2 (germline): MNHEY, SMNVEV (reference sequence). V dropped 3 bases and J dropped 8 bases, with 14 bases sitting between them. The CDR3 spells CASSFQWPRTNVLTF. The DNA of the CDR3 is TGTGCCAGCAGTTTCCAATGGCCACGAACCAACGTCCTGACTTTC.

The chain links TRBV6-6 to TRBJ2-5, with D unclear. V was cut by 5 bases and J by 1 base, with 14 bases left in between. The germline V gene has CDR1 MNHNY and CDR2 SVGAGI (reference sequence). The CDR3 has 15 residues. CDR3 sequence: CASSPRAGSQETQYF. The DNA for the CDR3 is TGTGCCAGCAGTCCCCGGGCAGGCTCCCAAGAGACCCAGTACTTC.

The chain joins TRBV7-9 to TRBJ2-7, with D possibly being TRBD1 (5 bases). The CDR3 consists of 14 residues. The germline V gene encodes CDR1 SEHNR and CDR2 FQNEAQ (reference sequence). V was cut by 2 bases and J by 3 bases, with 11 bases left in between. CDR3 region: CASSLRAQGYEQYF. CDR3 DNA sequence: TGTGCCAGCAGCTTACGGGCCCAGGGCTACGAGCAGTACTTC.

The chain carries TRBV10-3 and TRBJ1-1; D perhaps matches TRBD1 (5 bases). Germline CDR1 ENHRY, CDR2 SYGVKD. The CDR3 has 13 amino acids. Deletions cut 11 bases from V and 1 base from J, with 14 bases between. The DNA of the CDR3 is TGTGCCTCGCGGGTGGGGACGAACACTGAAGCTTTCTTT. This translates into CASRVGTNTEAFF.

The genes are TRBV27 and TRBJ2-5; 13 nucleotides line up with TRBD2. The CDR3 runs 15 residues. Trimming removed 5 bases from V and 4 bases from J; junction bases left unmatched: 4. Germline loops: CDR1 MNHEY, CDR2 SMNVEV (reference sequence). CDR3 in DNA: TGTGCCAGCAGTCCGACTAGCGGGAGGAGAGAGACCCAGTACTTC. Translation gives CASSPTSGRRETQYF.